This TCR beta chain originates from a study of regulatory T cells in long-lasting Graves disease (dated by TCRdb to about 2021). Context from the whole study: Persistent Graves' disease was defined as antithyroid drug treatment for over 5 years with persistently positive TSH receptor autoantibodies. Peripheral blood TCR sequencing and RNA sequencing compared persistent Graves' disease patients with newly diagnosed Graves' disease patients. The study was registered as a clinical trial and conducted in China. A total of around 33 samples underwent TCR sequencing, from about 13 patients with persistent Graves' disease and some 20 patients with newly diagnosed Graves' disease. On average, persistent Graves' disease patients in the clinical cohort had been on antithyroid drugs for about 10.3 years.

Of note for this clonotype: The specificity of this receptor is unknown. No base quality information exists; no much larger clone differs at one position.

CDR1 and CDR2, looked up from the germline V gene, are MGHDK and SYGVNS. From the cysteine up to the phenylalanine, the CDR3 has a length of 16 residues. Just the 48-base CDR3 DNA is kept, in frame starting at base 1. V is pruned by 5 bases and J by 4 bases, leaving 10 bases of the junction without a gene match. The sample's time point label, decoded: persistent/refractory GD, antithyroid drugs over 5 years with positive TRAb. For both TCR sequencing and RNA sequencing, RNA was extracted from PBMCs using TRIzol. The diagnosis of Graves' disease was made according to American Thyroid Association guidelines. Patients for the study were recruited at an endocrinology department in Xi'an, China. Each patient gave 7.5 to 10 milliliters of peripheral blood, collected in an EDTA anticoagulant tube. Ficoll Paque Plus density gradient separation was used to isolate PBMCs, and no further T cell sorting was done. An Agilent 2100 Bioanalyzer and agarose gel were used to check RNA quality, and a NanoDrop 2000 was used to measure RNA concentration.

Library prep was done by multiplex PCR. Sequencing used an Illumina HiSeq 4000. CDR3 regions were amplified by Arm-PCR with iRepertoire HTBI primers to construct TCR beta libraries. PCR products were gel purified before sequencing. Per the original workflow: Gene usage analysis of CDR3 amino acid clonotypes relied on the roughly 60 TRBV and 13 to 15 TRBJ segments identified across samples. Filtered high-quality paired reads were merged into contigs using COPE and FqMerger. Contigs were aligned with BLAST to IMGT TRBV, TRBD and TRBJ reference genes, and CDR3 was defined per IMGT. Clonotypes above 0.1% frequency were classified as highly expanded clones. Repertoire diversity was measured by Shannon entropy, and V-J evenness by the Gini coefficient. A clonotype found in more than one individual was treated as public. TCRdb cleaned the public reads at Q25 with fastp, built clones with MiXCR and kept in-frame beta chains. Each CDR3 protein appears once, grouped with its most common genes and DNA. These V and J calls originate from TCRdb's pipeline instead of the authors' own analysis. This sample lists 600,000 to 850,000 distinct CDR3 sequences; about 30% were detected once. The top ten hold 42% of the sample.

General findings and caveats noted by the study authors: The small sample size was acknowledged by the authors as a limitation that may reduce accuracy. Sequencing and analysis were limited to the TCR beta chain. A larger number of public clonotypes was shared among persistent patients (approximately 3,000) than among newly diagnosed patients (around 970). Persistent disease showed preferential use of TRBV28, TRBJ1-2 and TRBJ2-5, whereas newly diagnosed disease favored TRBV20-1 and TRBJ2-1. Lower TCR Shannon entropy and fewer highly expanded clones were observed in persistent Graves' disease patients than in newly diagnosed patients, which suggested clonal expansion. Peripheral blood alone was examined, since thyroid tissue, which constituted the primary lesion, could not be accessed.

This receptor was taken from a female donor with Graves disease. This receptor chain uses TRBV25-1 and TRBJ1-2; 10 middle bases align to TRBD1. Sequences were derived from peripheral blood mononuclear cells (PBMCs), sampled when the disease was refractory, from a patient treated with antithyroid drugs. The DNA sequence is as follows: TGTGCCAGCAGTCCTCCCGTCAGGACAGGGGGCTATGGCTACACCTTC. It translates as CASSPPVRTGGYGYTF.